The clone carrying this TCR beta chain was counted between two and nine times. The data were taken from a study of shared T cell receptors in the human thymus. This table comes from immunoSEQ multiplex PCR, and its TCRdb copy is limited to in-frame clones, with some not included. The sample consists of 550,000 to 800,000 clones, 80% to 90% of them appearing once. Looked up from germline, CDR1 is SGHTA and CDR2 is FQGNSA. The CDR3 covers 17 residues. After removal of 5 bases from V and 3 bases from J, the junction contained 16 bases not matched to a gene. The same sample was also used in a study of human thymus T cells. As reported in that work: During corrective heart surgery, resections were taken, and the thymus tissue came from them. The related literature has documented a marked overlap of thymic repertoires among unrelated individuals.

This chain joins TRBV7-2 and TRBJ2-7; 7 bases line up with TRBD1. Sequenced: thymocytes. The clonotype was recovered from a girl less than two years old with a congenital heart defect. CDR3 in amino acids: CASSPHTPGRGYYEQYF. The CDR3 DNA follows: TGTGCCAGCAGCCCTCATACCCCAGGCAGGGGGTACTACGAGCAGTACTTC. The whole variable domain, filled in from reference TRBV7-2 and TRBJ2-7, reads GAGVSQSPSNKVTEKGKDVELRCDPISGHTALYWYRQSLGQGLEFLIYFQGNSAPDKSGLPSDRFSAERTGGSVSTLTIQRTQQEDSAVYLCASSPHTPGRGYYEQYFGPGTRLTVT.